One sample yielded the 32 T cell receptor beta chains listed below, sequenced in a study of spatial heterogeneity in lung cancer (dated by TCRdb to about 2019). Receptor amplification or capture employed 5' RACE. Sequencing was carried out with a NextSeq 500. TCRdb itself trimmed the public reads at Q25 with fastp, ran MiXCR and retained productive beta chains. Every distinct CDR3 protein forms one entry, paired with its most common genes and DNA. The sample table lists around 110,000 distinct CDR3 sequences, 9% to 15% of them with a count of one. Together, the top ten hold around a sixth of the sample. The time point label here, explained by the study, means: blood at routine non-recurrence follow-up after resection. For TCR sequencing, whole RNA was extracted from tumor and nontumor lung tissue, or from cryopreserved PBMC samples, and no cell sorting was done. The material sequenced was PBMCs, taken at follow-up. The receptors were gathered from a male donor with early-stage non-small cell lung cancer.

With regard to this clonotype: Relative to the germline gene, one junction end is altered; a read error may explain this. The V call is TRBV14, the J call TRBJ2-3; D is undetermined. This CDR3 comprises 11 residues. Germline loops: CDR1 SGHDN, CDR2 FVKESK. CDR3 DNA sequence: TGTGCCAGCAGTGGCACAGATACGCGGTATTTT. Amino acids: CASSGTDTRYF.

A few counts support this clonotype. V is TRBV10-2 and J is TRBJ2-7; 8 nucleotides match TRBD1. V lost 0 bases and J lost 5; bases outside the gene matches: 6. The CDR3 runs 15 residues. The germline CDR1 and CDR2 sequences are WSHSY and SAAADI. The CDR3 sequence is CASSESQGAADEQYF. In DNA form, the CDR3 reads TGCGCCAGCAGTGAGTCGCAGGGGGCTGCGGACGAGCAGTACTTC.

This clonotype has ten or more counts. The chain combines TRBV29-1 with TRBJ2-1, with 9 bases aligning to TRBD1. The trim removed 1 base at V and 7 bases at J, leaving 5 bases unmatched. Germline V gene data show CDR1 as SQVTM and CDR2 as ANQGSEA. The CDR3 has 14 amino acids. The CDR3 sequence is CSVEGGQGGNEQFF. The CDR3 nucleotides are TGCAGCGTTGAAGGGGGACAGGGAGGGAATGAGCAGTTCTTC.

This clonotype has a handful of counts. This chain joins TRBV6-4 and TRBJ2-4; 9 bases match TRBD2. Germline assignment: CDR1 MRHNA and CDR2 SNTAGT. V lost 2 bases and J lost 8; bases outside the gene matches: 1. The CDR3 is 13 amino acids. In DNA form, the CDR3 reads TGTGCCAGCAGTGACGAGCGGGGGGACATTCAGTACTTC. Its protein product is CASSDERGDIQYF.

The table lists this clonotype with many counts. The J gene is TRBJ2-3, the V gene TRBV9; TRBD1 or TRBD2 may be the D gene (7 bases each). The CDR3 runs to 16 residues. Germline assignment: CDR1 SGDLS and CDR2 YYNGEE. Trimming took off 0 bases at V and 5 bases at J, with 16 bases between the two ends. The CDR3 DNA sequence: TGTGCCAGCAGCGTAGGATCAGGGGGGGCCCAAGATACGCAGTATTTT. Its protein product is CASSVGSGGAQDTQYF. The full variable domain, completed using reference TRBV9 and TRBJ2-3, is DSGVTQTPKHLITATGQRVTLRCSPRSGDLSVYWYQQSLDQGLQFLIQYYNGEERAKGNILERFSAQQFPDLHSELNLSSLELGDSALYFCASSVGSGGAQDTQYFGPGTRLTVL.

This clonotype was counted a few times. The V and J genes are TRBV15 and TRBJ1-5; the D is unclear. The CDR3 has 17 amino acids. Germline loops: CDR1 LNHNV, CDR2 YYDKDF (reference sequence). Trimming pared 2 bases from V and 2 bases from J, leaving 16 bases between. CDR3 DNA: TGTGCCACCAGCAGATACCATCGACGGGTCGGCAATCAGCCCCAGCATTTT. This codes for CATSRYHRRVGNQPQHF.

The chain uses TRBV5-1 and TRBJ2-1; TRBD2 might be the D (6 bases). The CDR3 has 14 residues. CDR1 and CDR2 from the germline V gene are SGHRS and YFSETQ. Between the trimmed V and J ends, which lost 4 bases and 3 bases, there was a span of 11 bases. CDR3 amino acids: CASSPPEGYNEQFF. Here the CDR3 DNA reads TGCGCCAGCAGCCCGCCGGAGGGCTACAATGAGCAGTTCTTC.

This clonotype has ten or more counts. The chain combines TRBV2 with TRBJ1-3; D not certain. Germline V CDR1 and CDR2: SNHLY, FYNNEI. The CDR3 spans 13 residues. V was trimmed by 3 bases and J by 6 bases, leaving 9 bases between them. CDR3 bases: TGTGCCAGCAGTGAGACCCAAAAAAACACCATATATTTT. Protein product: CASSETQKNTIYF.

This sequence joins TRBV7-9 and TRBJ1-1; D might be TRBD1 (5 bases). V was shortened by 2 bases and J by 3 bases, with 10 bases between the two germline ends. This CDR3 region has 14 residues. Germline CDR1 is SEHNR and CDR2 is FQNEAQ (reference sequence). Here the CDR3 reads CASSLNSGDTEAFF. The CDR3 coding sequence is TGTGCCAGCAGCTTAAATTCGGGGGACACTGAAGCTTTCTTT.

A few counts support this clonotype. The J gene is TRBJ2-3, the V gene TRBV28; D unclear. Trimming shortened V by 6 bases and J by 5 bases, and 6 bases separated the two germline ends. Germline V lookup: CDR1 MDHEN, CDR2 SYDVKM. This CDR3 spans 11 amino acids. CDR3 sequence reads: CASSDGDTQYF. CDR3 DNA sequence: TGTGCCAGCAGCGATGGAGATACGCAGTATTTT.

The chain uses TRBV4-2 and TRBJ2-5, with no clear D. V lost 1 base, J lost 2 bases, and 11 bases lay in between. This CDR3 region has 15 residues. The V gene's germline CDR1 is LGHNA and CDR2 YNFKEQ. The CDR3 DNA sequence: TGTGCCAGCAGCCAAGTAGGCCAGGAACAAGAGACCCAGTACTTC. This gives the protein CASSQVGQEQETQYF.

This clonotype was seen more than once but under ten times. J is TRBJ2-7 and V is TRBV6-5, with D unresolved. The V and J ends lost 0 bases and 6 bases respectively, with 9 bases between them. The CDR3 totals 13 residues. Germline V gene lookup returns CDR1 MNHEY and CDR2 SVGAGI. The CDR3 coding sequence is TGTGCCAGCAGTTACTCCGCCACAGCCGAGCAGTACTTC. Translation gives CASSYSATAEQYF.

The table lists this clonotype with a few counts. The V gene is TRBV10-3, the J gene TRBJ1-3; D is perhaps TRBD1 (6 bases). This CDR3 has 15 residues. V lost 4 bases to trimming and J lost 1 base, with 11 bases between them. Germline loops: CDR1 ENHRY, CDR2 SYGVKD. The chain's CDR3 is CAISAQQGSGNTIYF. CDR3 sequence (DNA): TGTGCCATCAGTGCTCAACAGGGATCTGGAAACACCATATATTTT.

The CDR3 DNA is TGTGCCAGCAGGTCCTCAGGGGGCTCGGACATTCAGTACTTC. It specifies CASRSSGGSDIQYF. V and J are TRBV6-5 and TRBJ2-4; 8 bases are a match to TRBD1. This CDR3 has 14 amino acids. Germline CDR1 is MNHEY and CDR2 is SVGAGI. V shed 6 bases and J 8 bases; nucleotides not matched to a gene: 9.

This chain uses TRBV5-1 with TRBJ2-7, with D uncertain. The CDR3 has 12 residues. Trimming took off 0 bases at V and 2 bases at J, with 3 bases between the two ends. Germline V gene lookup returns CDR1 SGHRS and CDR2 YFSETQ. CDR3 residues: CASSLEPYEQYF. The CDR3 nucleotides read TGCGCCAGCAGCTTGGAGCCCTACGAGCAGTACTTC.

By its share, this clonotype is medium-sized. The gene calls are TRBV7-9 and TRBJ2-4; D is unresolved. Per germline, CDR1 SEHNR and CDR2 FQNEAQ (reference sequence). The V and J ends lost 1 base and 4 bases respectively, with 5 bases between them. The CDR3 is made up of 13 amino acids. CDR3 loop: CASSLDSKNIQYF. The CDR3 DNA follows: TGTGCCAGCAGCTTAGACAGTAAAAACATTCAGTACTTC.

This clonotype was seen at least ten times. The V and J genes are TRBV10-1 and TRBJ1-1; D is undetermined. Trimming took off 0 bases at V and 3 bases at J, with 8 bases between the two ends. The CDR3 contains 14 residues. Germline V CDR1 and CDR2: WNHNN, SYGVQD (reference sequence). The DNA for the CDR3 is TGCGCCAGCAGTGAGTCAAGGAGATACACTGAAGCTTTCTTT. This encodes CASSESRRYTEAFF.

The genes are TRBV7-2 and TRBJ2-5; D tentatively fits TRBD1 or TRBD2 (5 bases each). V lost 0 bases and J 4 bases, leaving 9 bases between the germline ends. This CDR3 is built from 14 residues. The germline CDR1 and CDR2 sequences are SGHTA and FQGNSA. CDR3 in amino acids: CASSLAGVRETQYF. The CDR3 DNA follows: TGTGCCAGCAGCTTAGCGGGGGTCAGAGAGACCCAGTACTTC.

This clonotype occurred many times. This rearrangement joins TRBV20-1 to TRBJ1-6; the D is unclear. Germline V gene sequence: CDR1 DFQATT, CDR2 SNEGSKA (reference sequence). The V end lost 3 bases, the J end lost 6 bases, and 9 bases lay between the germline ends. The CDR3 has 13 residues. CDR3: CSARREFNSPLHF. The CDR3 DNA sequence: TGCAGTGCTAGGCGTGAGTTTAATTCACCCCTCCACTTT.

V is TRBV11-2 and J is TRBJ2-5; weak D call: TRBD2 (5 bases). The CDR3 runs to 17 residues. CDR1 and CDR2 (germline): SGHAT, FQNNGV. V lost 2 bases, J lost 2 bases, and 18 bases lay in between. The CDR3 here is CASSLISTRERQETQYF. CDR3 in DNA: TGTGCCAGCAGCTTAATCTCCACTAGGGAGAGGCAAGAGACCCAGTACTTC.

This clonotype was counted between two and nine times. V usage is TRBV20-1 and J usage is TRBJ2-1; 11 positions match TRBD2. This CDR3 comprises 16 residues. With V trimmed by 5 bases and J by 0 bases, 6 bases remained unmatched. Germline V gene sequence: CDR1 DFQATT, CDR2 SNEGSKA (reference sequence). The CDR3 bases are TGCAGTGCTGCACTAGCGGGGGTAAGCTCCTACAATGAGCAGTTCTTC. Translation: CSAALAGVSSYNEQFF.

This clonotype is termed medium-sized. The gene calls are TRBV5-1 and TRBJ2-5; 11 bases align to TRBD1. This CDR3 is built from 13 residues. V lost 9 bases and J lost 4; bases outside the gene matches: 5. CDR1 SGHRS and CDR2 YFSETQ come from the germline V gene. The chain's CDR3 is CATGQGARETQYF. In nucleotides, the CDR3 is TGCGCCACTGGACAGGGGGCGCGAGAGACCCAGTACTTC. The entire variable domain, with the rest obtained from reference TRBV5-1 and TRBJ2-5, is as follows: KAGVTQTPRYLIKTRGQQVTLSCSPISGHRSVSWYQQTPGQGLQFLFEYFSETQRNKGNFPGRFSGRQFSNSRSEMNVSTLELGDSALYLCATGQGARETQYFGPGTRLLVL.

The sample holds a few counts of this clonotype. The V and J genes are TRBV28 and TRBJ2-7; 7 bases are shared with TRBD2. CDR3 length: 12 amino acids. V lost 6 bases, J lost 7 bases, and 6 bases stayed unmatched. The germline gives CDR1 MDHEN, CDR2 SYDVKM. The CDR3 coding sequence is TGTGCCAGCAGGGAAAGGGGAGGGGAGCAGTACTTC. Its protein product is CASRERGGEQYF. The full variable domain, rest sourced from reference TRBV28 and TRBJ2-7, is DVKVTQSSRYLVKRTGEKVFLECVQDMDHENMFWYRQDPGLGLRLIYFSYDVKMKEKGDIPEGYSVSREKKERFSLILESASTNQTSMYLCASRERGGEQYFGPGTRLTVT.

A few counts support this clonotype. The chain recombines TRBV29-1 with TRBJ1-2; 9 bases fit TRBD1. Germline trimming cut 4 bases from V and 8 bases from J; bases unmatched to any gene: 8. The CDR3 spans 13 residues. Germline V gene data show CDR1 as SQVTM and CDR2 as ANQGSEA. The CDR3 DNA sequence: TGCAGCGTTGCCGGGACAGGGACATCGGGCTACACCTTC. This sequence encodes CSVAGTGTSGYTF.

This sequence joins TRBV12-3 or TRBV12-4 and TRBJ1-5; TRBD1 agrees at 7 bases. The ends lost 6 bases at V and 8 bases at J; junction bases unmatched: 4. CDR3 size: 12 residues. The CDR3 sequence: CASRQGIEPQHF. CDR3 bases: TGTGCCAGCAGACAGGGGATCGAGCCCCAGCATTTT.

This clonotype was observed many times. The chain couples TRBV12-3 or TRBV12-4 to TRBJ1-3; 7 bases match TRBD1. V gave up 7 bases and J gave up 0 bases; unmatched junction bases: 15. This CDR3 has 18 residues. CDR3: CASTFEGQTWSSGNTIYF. The CDR3 DNA reads as TGTGCCAGCACCTTTGAGGGACAGACATGGAGCTCTGGAAACACCATATATTTT.

The chain joins TRBV27 to TRBJ1-6; D remains unclear. Germline lookup yields CDR1 MNHEY and CDR2 SMNVEV (reference sequence). V dropped 9 bases and J dropped 5 bases, with 17 bases sitting between them. This CDR3 comprises 15 residues. The CDR3 DNA reads as TGTGCCAGTATTTCAAGGATGGGGAATAATTCACCCCTCCACTTT. Translation gives CASISRMGNNSPLHF.

In its sample, this clonotype was seen many times. Here the CDR3 DNA reads TGCAGCGTTGGGATTAAAGCGTTGACTGGCTACACCTTC. This encodes CSVGIKALTGYTF. The genes are TRBV29-1 and TRBJ1-2; D unresolved. The V end was cut by 4 bases, the J end by 7 bases, with 16 bases between. The CDR3 spans 13 residues. CDR1 SQVTM and CDR2 ANQGSEA come from the germline V gene.

This clonotype showed up just a few times. The rearrangement uses TRBV10-2 and TRBJ1-6; possibly TRBD1 for D (6 bases). The CDR3 loop spans 13 amino acids. CDR1 WSHSY and CDR2 SAAADI come from the germline V gene. The V end lost 2 bases, the J end lost 9 bases, and 8 bases lay between the germline ends. CDR3 in DNA: TGCGCCAGCAGTGAGACAGGGATTTCACCCCTCCACTTT. It translates to CASSETGISPLHF.

This sequence joins TRBV7-9 and TRBJ1-6, with 9 bases lining up with TRBD1. Trimming cost V 1 base and J 10 bases; bases outside gene matches: 5. The CDR3 is made up of 15 amino acids. Germline CDR1 and CDR2: SEHNR and FQNEAQ (reference sequence). In DNA form, the CDR3 reads TGTGCCAGCAGCTTAGATGGGACAGGGAACTCACCCCTCCACTTT. Encoded protein: CASSLDGTGNSPLHF.

This clonotype was seen at least ten times. The rearrangement uses TRBV7-2 and TRBJ2-5; D is unresolved. Germline V gene sequence: CDR1 SGHTA, CDR2 FQGNSA. Trimming shortened V by 5 bases and J by 7 bases, and 8 bases separated the two germline ends. The CDR3 has 11 amino acids. CDR3 nucleotide sequence: TGTGCCAGCAGCAGTATGGGGACCCAGTACTTC. Translated, it gives CASSSMGTQYF.

This clonotype was picked up many times. The chain couples TRBV4-2 to TRBJ1-4, with D possibly TRBD1 on 5 matching bases. V lost 6 bases, J lost 7 bases, and 9 bases lay in between. This CDR3 is built from 12 residues. Germline CDR1 and CDR2: LGHNA and YNFKEQ. This CDR3 is CASRGTGEKLFF. DNA for the CDR3: TGTGCCAGCAGAGGGACCGGTGAAAAACTGTTTTTT.